The present T cell receptor (beta chain) was sequenced within a study of glioma-infiltrating T cells. Turning to the study itself: Presurgical dexamethasone in glioma patients lasted six or fewer days. Blood libraries targeted roughly 4- to 10-fold coverage of about one million T cells.

Study results and limitations: CDR3 overlap between tissue and blood was very small. Signature shared blood CDR3 motifs were enriched in low-divergence and depleted in high-divergence patients.

A word on this clonotype: Its cognate antigen is unknown.

This CDR3 contains 13 residues. CDR1 is SQVTM and CDR2 is ANQGSEA in the germline V gene. With V trimmed by 7 bases and J by 7 bases, 11 bases remained unmatched. Using RNA template, CDR3s of TCR alpha and beta were amplified with iRepertoire arm-PCR. TCRdb fed the multiplex PCR reads into MiXCR, producing one record per CDR3 protein. The sample shows more than 350,000 distinct CDR3 sequences, roughly 41% of them seen only once. Specimen: glioma tissue, nonneoplastic brain tissue, or PBMCs (not recorded which). This sequence was found in a human donor with low-grade glioma or glioblastoma, undergoing nonglioma brain surgery, or in good health (not recorded which). V and J are TRBV29-1 and TRBJ2-7; 9 bases line up with TRBD2. The CDR3 region is CSATGTSPWEQYF. For the CDR3, the DNA is TGCAGCGCAACCGGGACTAGCCCTTGGGAGCAGTACTTC.